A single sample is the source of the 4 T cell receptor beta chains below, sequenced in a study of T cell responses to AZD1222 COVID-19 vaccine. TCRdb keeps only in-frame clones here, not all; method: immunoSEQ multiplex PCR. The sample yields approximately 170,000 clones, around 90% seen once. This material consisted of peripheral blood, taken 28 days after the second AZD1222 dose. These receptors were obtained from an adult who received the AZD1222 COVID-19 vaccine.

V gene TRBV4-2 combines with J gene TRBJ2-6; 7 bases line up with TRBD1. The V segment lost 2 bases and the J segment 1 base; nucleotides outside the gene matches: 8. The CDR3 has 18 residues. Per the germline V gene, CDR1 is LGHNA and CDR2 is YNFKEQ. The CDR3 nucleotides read TGTGCCAGCAGCCAATGGGGGACAGCAACTTCTGGGGCCAACGTCCTGACTTTC. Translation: CASSQWGTATSGANVLTF.

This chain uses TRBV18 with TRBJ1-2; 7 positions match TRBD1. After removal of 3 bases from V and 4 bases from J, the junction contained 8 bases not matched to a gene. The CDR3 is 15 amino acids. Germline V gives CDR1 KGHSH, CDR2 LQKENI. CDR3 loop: CASSPGDGQVYGYTF. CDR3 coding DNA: TGTGCCAGCTCACCCGGTGACGGACAGGTCTATGGCTACACCTTC.

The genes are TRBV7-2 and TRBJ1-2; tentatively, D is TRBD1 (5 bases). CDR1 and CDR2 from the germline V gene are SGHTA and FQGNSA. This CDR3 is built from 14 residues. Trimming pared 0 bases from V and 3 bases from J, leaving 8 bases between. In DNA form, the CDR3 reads TGTGCCAGCAGCTTAGCCGGGGGGTACTATGGCTACACCTTC. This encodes CASSLAGGYYGYTF. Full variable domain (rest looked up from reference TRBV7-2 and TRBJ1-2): GAGVSQSPSNKVTEKGKDVELRCDPISGHTALYWYRQSLGQGLEFLIYFQGNSAPDKSGLPSDRFSAERTGGSVSTLTIQRTQQEDSAVYLCASSLAGGYYGYTFGSGTRLTVV.

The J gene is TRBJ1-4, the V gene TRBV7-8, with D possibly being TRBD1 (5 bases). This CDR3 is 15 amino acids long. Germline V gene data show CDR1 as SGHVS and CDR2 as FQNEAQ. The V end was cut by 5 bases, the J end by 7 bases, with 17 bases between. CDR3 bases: TGTGCCAGCAGCCAAAGACAGAACGCCGGTGAAAAACTGTTTTTT. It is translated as CASSQRQNAGEKLFF.